The 30 T cell receptor beta chains below all came from one sample that was sequenced in a study of blood T cell repertoires in COVID-19. Only in-frame clones appear in the TCRdb table, and some are missing; sequencing was by immunoSEQ multiplex PCR. The repertoire has around 150,000 clones, 80% to 90% of them found once; the top ten carry 7.3%. Sequenced input: PBMCs or T cells enriched from blood (not recorded which). The source is a man over 45 who had recovered from COVID-19.

There are a few counts of this clone. The genes are TRBV6-1 and TRBJ2-5, with 8 nucleotides matching TRBD2. The CDR3 has 18 amino acids. V gave up 4 bases and J gave up 3 bases; unmatched junction bases: 16. From germline, CDR1 is MNHNS and CDR2 SASEGT. The CDR3 DNA sequence: TGTGCCAGCAGTGGTCTTCAAGAGGAGCGGGGGCTAAAAGAGACCCAGTACTTC. Its protein is CASSGLQEERGLKETQYF.

This clone was observed a single time. The V and J genes are TRBV3-1 (or the pseudogene TRBV3-2) and TRBJ1-1; 8 nucleotides agree with TRBD1. Germline V gene lookup returns CDR1 LGHDT and CDR2 YNNKEL (reference sequence). Trimming removed 3 bases from V and 1 base from J; junction bases left unmatched: 4. This CDR3 has 15 residues. The CDR3 DNA is TGTGCCAGCAGCCACCAGGGGGCGAAGAACACTGAAGCTTTCTTT. It yields the protein CASSHQGAKNTEAFF.

The V and J genes are TRBV7-3 and TRBJ2-5; 11 nucleotides align to TRBD2. In germline, CDR1 is SGHTA, CDR2 FQGTGA. Germline trimming cut 2 bases from V and 5 bases from J; bases unmatched to any gene: 4. The CDR3 spans 15 residues. In nucleotides, the CDR3 is TGTGCCAGCAGCTTACTAGGACTAGCGGGTGAGACCCAGTACTTC. It yields the protein CASSLLGLAGETQYF.

V gene TRBV19 combines with J gene TRBJ1-2; 8 nucleotides align to TRBD1. This CDR3 comprises 15 residues. J lost 1 base, V lost 3 bases, and 4 bases had no gene match. CDR1 and CDR2 from the germline V gene are LNHDA and SQIVND (reference sequence). The CDR3 loop is CASSIRTGSNYGYTF. CDR3 nucleotides: TGTGCCAGTAGTATTCGGACAGGGAGTAACTATGGCTACACCTTC.

The genes are TRBV19 and TRBJ2-1; 8 bases fit TRBD1. The germline V gene encodes CDR1 LNHDA and CDR2 SQIVND (reference sequence). There are 14 residues in the CDR3. The junction had 5 bases not matched to a gene; V was cut back by 6 bases and J by 4 bases. CDR3 residues: CASRGQASYNEQFF. The DNA for the CDR3 is TGTGCCAGTAGGGGACAGGCCTCGTACAATGAGCAGTTCTTC.

Only one count was recorded for this clone. This chain connects TRBV10-3 to TRBJ1-1; D is undetermined. CDR3 length: 14 amino acids. Germline CDR1 ENHRY, CDR2 SYGVKD. V dropped 2 bases and J dropped 0 bases, with 7 bases sitting between them. In DNA, the CDR3 is TGTGCCATCAGTGAGGAGGGTTTGAACACTGAAGCTTTCTTT. Its protein product is CAISEEGLNTEAFF.

The genes are TRBV7-9 and TRBJ1-2, with 7 bases that match TRBD1. The trim removed 1 base at V and 4 bases at J, leaving 6 bases unmatched. The CDR3 has 15 residues. The V gene's germline CDR1 is SEHNR and CDR2 FQNEAQ (reference sequence). CDR3 sequence (DNA): TGTGCCAGCAGCTTAGATGGGGCAGGGGGCTATGGCTACACCTTC. Protein product: CASSLDGAGGYGYTF.

The rearrangement joins TRBV11-3 to TRBJ2-5, with a tentative D call TRBD2 (6 bases). V lost 5 bases to trimming and J lost 0 bases, with 10 bases between them. CDR3 length equals 14 residues. From germline, CDR1 is SGHNT and CDR2 YENEEA. This CDR3 reads CASSARLDQETQYF. For the CDR3, the DNA is TGTGCCAGCAGCGCGCGACTAGACCAAGAGACCCAGTACTTC.

In this sample, this clone turned up once. This rearrangement joins TRBV5-4 to TRBJ1-6; D perhaps matches TRBD1 (5 bases). The CDR3 sequence is 14 residues long. The germline gives CDR1 SGHNT, CDR2 YYREEE (reference sequence). The V gene lost 2 bases and the J gene lost 10 bases, with 13 bases spanning the gap. Written as DNA, the CDR3 is TGTGCCAGCAGCTTAGGAGGGGCCGGATCACCCCTCCACTTT. Its protein product is CASSLGGAGSPLHF. The full variable domain, rest sourced from reference TRBV5-4 and TRBJ1-6, is ETGVTQSPTHLIKTRGQQVTLRCSSQSGHNTVSWYQQALGQGPQFIFQYYREEENGRGNFPPRFSGLQFPNYSSELNVNALELDDSALYLCASSLGGAGSPLHFGNGTRLTVT.

The V call is TRBV11-3, the J call TRBJ2-1; no clear D. Germline CDR1 SGHNT, CDR2 YENEEA. The CDR3 is made up of 16 amino acids. Trimming stripped 5 bases from V and 0 bases from J, with 14 bases between. The CDR3 here is CASSPRLQSSYNEQFF. CDR3 DNA sequence: TGTGCCAGCAGCCCCCGGTTACAGAGCTCCTACAATGAGCAGTTCTTC.

In this sample, this clone turned up once. V usage is TRBV29-1 and J usage is TRBJ2-2; weak D call: TRBD1 (5 bases). CDR3 length: 14 residues. The germline gives CDR1 SQVTM, CDR2 ANQGSEA. V shed 7 bases and J shed 5 bases, with 17 bases lying between them. This CDR3 is CSAIHRRDTGELFF. CDR3 nucleotides: TGCAGCGCAATACATCGCAGGGATACCGGGGAGCTGTTTTTT.

The CDR3 region is CASSSRGGFYTEAFF. In DNA, the CDR3 is TGTGCCAGCAGTTCCCGGGGAGGATTCTACACTGAAGCTTTCTTT. The gene calls are TRBV6-2 or TRBV6-3 and TRBJ1-1; D unresolved. Germline assignment: CDR1 MNHEY and CDR2 SVGEGT. Trimming pared 4 bases from V and 3 bases from J, leaving 15 bases between. The CDR3 loop spans 15 amino acids.

The chain is built from TRBV6-5 and TRBJ2-2; D possibly corresponds to TRBD1 (7 bases). Germline assignment: CDR1 MNHEY and CDR2 SVGAGI. V lost 8 bases and J 1 base, leaving 8 bases between the germline ends. This CDR3 is 13 amino acids long. CDR3 bases: TGTGCCAGCCAGGGGGGGAACACCGGGGAGCTGTTTTTT. Protein sequence: CASQGGNTGELFF.

This chain connects TRBV3-1 (or the pseudogene TRBV3-2) to TRBJ2-7; a weak D match, TRBD1 (5 bases). V shed 1 base and J shed 6 bases, with 10 bases lying between them. CDR3 length: 13 residues. Germline CDR1 and CDR2: LGHDT and YNNKEL (reference sequence). The CDR3 protein is CASSQAPQGEQYF. The CDR3 bases are TGTGCCAGCAGCCAAGCCCCCCAGGGCGAGCAGTACTTC.

A word on this clone: The junction departs from the called germline gene at one end, perhaps through a read error. The DNA of the CDR3 is TGTGCCAGTAGTCTAGAATCGGCCAGACGGGATCAGCCCCAGCATTTT. This codes for CASSLESARRDQPQHF. V and J are TRBV19 and TRBJ1-5, with D unclear. The germline V gene has CDR1 LNHDA and CDR2 SQIVND (reference sequence). The CDR3 spans 16 residues.

The rearrangement joins TRBV5-4 to TRBJ1-4; the match to TRBD1 covers 9 bases. Per the germline V gene, CDR1 is SGHNT and CDR2 is YYREEE (reference sequence). V trimming: 4 bases; J trimming: 4 bases; junction bases outside the gene matches: 2. CDR3 size: 14 residues. Here the CDR3 DNA reads TGTGCCAGCAGCCCGGGACAGGGTAATGAAAAACTGTTTTTT. Translation gives CASSPGQGNEKLFF.

This chain connects TRBV5-1 to TRBJ2-3, with TRBD2 matching over 7 bases. CDR1 is SGHRS and CDR2 is YFSETQ in the germline V gene. The CDR3 consists of 16 residues. V shed 4 bases and J 6 bases; nucleotides not matched to a gene: 14. This CDR3 is CASSPGIGGGGDTQYF. In DNA, the CDR3 is TGCGCCAGCAGCCCCGGAATTGGGGGGGGTGGGGATACGCAGTATTTT.

The chain combines TRBV7-6 with TRBJ1-5, with D possibly matching TRBD1 (6 bases). The germline V gene encodes CDR1 SGHVS and CDR2 FNYEAQ. The CDR3 sequence is 17 residues long. Deletions cut 0 bases from V and 2 bases from J, with 14 bases between. The chain's CDR3 is CASSLAGRGSRNQPQHF. The CDR3 region has the DNA TGTGCCAGCAGCTTAGCCGGTAGGGGGTCTCGCAATCAGCCCCAGCATTTT.

This clone has a handful of counts. The rearrangement joins TRBV19 to TRBJ2-7; tentative D call: TRBD2 (5 bases). The length of the CDR3 is 13 residues. V lost 5 bases to trimming and J lost 3 bases, with 11 bases between them. The germline gives CDR1 LNHDA, CDR2 SQIVND (reference sequence). CDR3 nucleotides: TGTGCCAGTAGTCCCTCGGCGGGCTACGAGCAGTACTTC. This sequence encodes CASSPSAGYEQYF.

This chain uses TRBV18 with TRBJ2-6, with D perhaps TRBD2 (6 bases). The CDR3 loop spans 18 amino acids. Trimming cost V 1 base and J 2 bases, with 15 bases left between them. Per the germline V gene, CDR1 is KGHSH and CDR2 is LQKENI. This CDR3 reads CASSPLTSSGAGANVLTF. The CDR3 DNA follows: TGTGCCAGCTCACCACTAACGTCCTCGGGGGCTGGGGCCAACGTCCTGACTTTC.

The chain joins TRBV6-4 to TRBJ1-1; weak D call: TRBD1 (5 bases). Germline assignment: CDR1 MRHNA and CDR2 SNTAGT. Deletions cut 6 bases from V and 0 bases from J, with 20 bases between. This CDR3 region has 17 residues. CDR3 DNA sequence: TGTGCCAGCAGGAGAGAGGGAACGGGGGGTATGAACACTGAAGCTTTCTTT. It translates to CASRREGTGGMNTEAFF.

This chain uses TRBV2 with TRBJ1-1; D remains unclear. The CDR3 has 12 residues. Per germline, CDR1 SNHLY and CDR2 FYNNEI. V lost 3 bases to trimming and J lost 6 bases, with 8 bases between them. DNA for the CDR3: TGTGCCAGCAGTGATAGTCTCCCTGAAGCTTTCTTT. It specifies CASSDSLPEAFF. The variable domain in full, with the rest retrieved from reference TRBV2 and TRBJ1-1, is EPEVTQTPSHQVTQMGQEVILRCVPISNHLYFYWYRQILGQKVEFLVSFYNNEISEKSEIFDDQFSVERPDGSNFTLKIRSTKLEDSAMYFCASSDSLPEAFFGQGTRLTVV.

This clone was observed a few times. The chain's CDR3 is CASSGGQGDIQYF. CDR3 sequence (DNA): TGTGCCAGCAGCGGGGGACAGGGAGACATTCAGTACTTC. V and J are TRBV7-2 and TRBJ2-4, with 9 nucleotides matching TRBD1. Germline-derived CDR1 and CDR2 are SGHTA and FQGNSA. This CDR3 is built from 13 residues. V lost 5 bases, J lost 8 bases, and 4 bases stayed unmatched.

The rearrangement joins TRBV12-5 to TRBJ1-2; D call uncertain. Per germline, CDR1 LGHNT and CDR2 FRNRAP. V lost 5 bases and J 7 bases, leaving 17 bases between the germline ends. The CDR3 sequence is 14 residues long. In nucleotides, the CDR3 is TGTGCTAGTGGTAACCAAGCCTGGTCTCGTGGCTACACCTTC. Amino acids: CASGNQAWSRGYTF. Supplemented by reference TRBV12-5 and TRBJ1-2, the full variable domain reads DARVTQTPRHKVTEMGQEVTMRCQPILGHNTVFWYRQTMMQGLELLAYFRNRAPLDDSGMPKDRFSAEMPDATLATLKIQPSEPRDSAVYFCASGNQAWSRGYTFGSGTRLTVV.

The rearrangement joins TRBV3-1 (or the pseudogene TRBV3-2) to TRBJ2-3, with D possibly TRBD2 on 5 matching bases. Germline V gives CDR1 LGHDT, CDR2 YNNKEL (reference sequence). This CDR3 comprises 18 residues. Trimming took 0 bases from V and 5 from J, leaving 21 bases between them. CDR3 nucleotides: TGTGCCAGCAGCCAAGAATACGCGGGTCCTGGCTATGGAGATACGCAGTATTTT. It specifies CASSQEYAGPGYGDTQYF.

The V call is TRBV7-7, the J call TRBJ2-2; 9 bases are a match to TRBD1. Germline-derived CDR1 and CDR2 are SSHAT and FNYEAQ (reference sequence). The CDR3 sequence is 15 residues long. V was pared by 2 bases and J by 5 bases, with 3 bases of the junction left unmatched. CDR3 region: CASSLTGTGTGELFF. CDR3 nucleotides: TGTGCCAGCAGCTTAACCGGGACAGGGACCGGGGAGCTGTTTTTT.

This clone was picked up a small number of times. The V call is TRBV7-2, the J call TRBJ1-4, with a weak D call TRBD1 (6 bases). Deletions cut 1 base from V and 6 bases from J, with 18 bases between. This CDR3 comprises 17 residues. Per the germline V gene, CDR1 is SGHTA and CDR2 is FQGNSA. CDR3 sequence (DNA): TGTGCCAGCAGCTTAGAATATTGGACAGCTTCTGATGAAAAACTGTTTTTT. Its translation: CASSLEYWTASDEKLFF.

The chain employs TRBV7-9 and TRBJ1-4, with D possibly TRBD1 on 5 matching bases. The ends were cut back, 1 base at V and 4 bases at J, with 7 bases in the middle. This CDR3 comprises 14 residues. Germline assignment: CDR1 SEHNR and CDR2 FQNEAQ (reference sequence). The CDR3 protein is CASSLVGDNEKLFF. The CDR3 DNA sequence: TGTGCCAGCAGCTTAGTAGGGGATAATGAAAAACTGTTTTTT.

This clone occurred a few times. The chain links TRBV6-5 to TRBJ1-2; 7 nucleotides agree with TRBD1. This CDR3 contains 16 residues. Germline V gene sequence: CDR1 MNHEY, CDR2 SVGAGI. The V gene end was trimmed by 2 bases and the J gene end by 4 bases; junction bases not matched to a gene: 10. The CDR3 loop is CASSYRGTAEAYGYTF. The CDR3 nucleotides are TGTGCCAGCAGTTACCGAGGGACAGCTGAAGCCTATGGCTACACCTTC.

J is TRBJ1-6 and V is TRBV4-2, with TRBD1 identical over 7 bases. This CDR3 is built from 15 residues. Losses at the gene ends were 0 bases for V and 13 bases for J; bases not matched to a gene: 9. The germline V gene encodes CDR1 LGHNA and CDR2 YNFKEQ. CDR3 coding DNA: TGTGCCAGCAGCCAAGATTCGGGACAGTCTGCGCCCCTCCACTTT. Amino acids: CASSQDSGQSAPLHF.